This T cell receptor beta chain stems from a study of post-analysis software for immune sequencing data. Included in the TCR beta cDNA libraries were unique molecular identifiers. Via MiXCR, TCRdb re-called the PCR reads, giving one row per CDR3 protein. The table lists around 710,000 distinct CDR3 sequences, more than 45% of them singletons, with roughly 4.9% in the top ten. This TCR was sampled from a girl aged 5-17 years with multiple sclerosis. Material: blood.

The chain's CDR3 is CSVDNLGVQETQYF. The CDR3 region has the DNA TGCAGCGTTGACAATTTGGGGGTGCAAGAGACCCAGTACTTC. The chain links TRBV29-1 to TRBJ2-5; either TRBD1 or TRBD2 may fit D (5 bases each). Germline V gene lookup returns CDR1 SQVTM and CDR2 ANQGSEA. Trimming took off 3 bases at V and 2 bases at J, with 13 bases between the two ends. The CDR3 is 14 residues long.